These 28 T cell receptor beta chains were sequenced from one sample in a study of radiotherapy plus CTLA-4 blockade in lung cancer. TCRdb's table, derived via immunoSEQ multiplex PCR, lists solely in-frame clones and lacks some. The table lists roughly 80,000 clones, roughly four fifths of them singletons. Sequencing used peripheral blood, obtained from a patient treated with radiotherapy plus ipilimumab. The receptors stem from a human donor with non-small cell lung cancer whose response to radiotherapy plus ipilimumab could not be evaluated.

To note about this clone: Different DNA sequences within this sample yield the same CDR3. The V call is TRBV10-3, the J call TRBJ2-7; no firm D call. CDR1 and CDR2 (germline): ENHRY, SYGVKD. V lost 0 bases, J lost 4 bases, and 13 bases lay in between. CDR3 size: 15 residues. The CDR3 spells CAISESVVEPYEQYF. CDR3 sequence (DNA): TGTGCCATCAGTGAGTCGGTGGTCGAGCCGTACGAGCAGTACTTC.

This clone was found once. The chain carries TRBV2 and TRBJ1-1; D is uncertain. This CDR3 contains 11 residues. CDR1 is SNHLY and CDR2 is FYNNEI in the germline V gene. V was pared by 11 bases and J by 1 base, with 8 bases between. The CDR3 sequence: CAGEANTEAFF. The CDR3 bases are TGTGCCGGCGAGGCGAACACTGAAGCTTTCTTT. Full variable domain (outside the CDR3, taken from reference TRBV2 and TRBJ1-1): EPEVTQTPSHQVTQMGQEVILRCVPISNHLYFYWYRQILGQKVEFLVSFYNNEISEKSEIFDDQFSVERPDGSNFTLKIRSTKLEDSAMYFCAGEANTEAFFGQGTRLTVV.

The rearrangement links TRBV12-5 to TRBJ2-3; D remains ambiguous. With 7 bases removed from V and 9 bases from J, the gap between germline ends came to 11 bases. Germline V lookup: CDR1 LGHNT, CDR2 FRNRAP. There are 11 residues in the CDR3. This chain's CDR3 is CASVSAVTQYF. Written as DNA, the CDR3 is TGTGCTAGTGTCAGCGCAGTAACGCAGTATTTT.

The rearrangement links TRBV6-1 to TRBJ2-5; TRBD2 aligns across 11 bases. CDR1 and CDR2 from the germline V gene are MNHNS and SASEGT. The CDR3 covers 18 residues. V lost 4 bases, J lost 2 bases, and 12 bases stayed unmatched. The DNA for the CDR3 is TGTGCCAGCAGTGTTCGCCCGCCGGGACTAGCGGTACAAGAGACCCAGTACTTC. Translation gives CASSVRPPGLAVQETQYF.

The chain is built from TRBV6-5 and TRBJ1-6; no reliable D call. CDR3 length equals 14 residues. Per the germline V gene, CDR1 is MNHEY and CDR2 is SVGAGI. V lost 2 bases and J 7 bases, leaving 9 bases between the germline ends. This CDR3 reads CASSYMTRNSPLHF. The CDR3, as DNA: TGTGCCAGCAGTTACATGACACGAAATTCACCCCTCCACTTT.

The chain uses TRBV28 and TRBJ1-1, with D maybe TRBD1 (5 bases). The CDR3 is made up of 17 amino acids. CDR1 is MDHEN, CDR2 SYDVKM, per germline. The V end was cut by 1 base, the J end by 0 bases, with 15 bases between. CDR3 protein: CASSLSPLTDMNTEAFF. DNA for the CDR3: TGTGCCAGCAGTTTATCCCCTTTGACAGACATGAACACTGAAGCTTTCTTT.

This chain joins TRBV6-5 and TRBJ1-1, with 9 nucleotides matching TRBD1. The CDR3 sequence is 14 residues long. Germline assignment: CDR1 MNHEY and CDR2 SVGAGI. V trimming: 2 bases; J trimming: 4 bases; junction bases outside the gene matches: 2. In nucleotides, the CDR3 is TGTGCCAGCAGTTACGGGACAGGGTCCACTGAAGCTTTCTTT. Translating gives CASSYGTGSTEAFF.

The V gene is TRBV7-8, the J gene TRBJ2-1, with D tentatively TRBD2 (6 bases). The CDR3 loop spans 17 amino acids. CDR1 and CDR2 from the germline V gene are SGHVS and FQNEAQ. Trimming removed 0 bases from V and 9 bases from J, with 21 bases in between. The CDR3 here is CASSLAGGTARVGEQFF. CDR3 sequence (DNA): TGTGCCAGCAGCTTAGCGGGAGGAACGGCTAGGGTAGGTGAGCAGTTCTTC.

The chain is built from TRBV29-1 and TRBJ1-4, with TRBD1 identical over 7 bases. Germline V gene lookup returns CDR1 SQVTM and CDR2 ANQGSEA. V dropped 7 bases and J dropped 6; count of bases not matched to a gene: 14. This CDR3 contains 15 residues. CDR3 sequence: CSAKVTGSGDEKLFF. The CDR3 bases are TGCAGCGCCAAGGTGACAGGGTCGGGGGATGAAAAACTGTTTTTT.

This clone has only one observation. CDR3 protein: CASRTTSGSSNEQFF. The DNA of the CDR3 is TGCGCCAGCAGGACAACTAGCGGGAGTAGCAATGAGCAGTTCTTC. This sequence joins TRBV5-1 and TRBJ2-1; 11 bases agree with TRBD2. Trimming cost V 5 bases and J 6 bases; bases outside gene matches: 7. This CDR3 is built from 15 residues. CDR1 and CDR2 from the germline V gene are SGHRS and YFSETQ.

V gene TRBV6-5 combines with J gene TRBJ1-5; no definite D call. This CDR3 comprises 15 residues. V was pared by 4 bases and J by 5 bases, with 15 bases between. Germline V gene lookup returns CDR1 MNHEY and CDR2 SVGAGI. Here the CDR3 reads CASSFTGLSDQPQHF. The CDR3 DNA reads TGTGCCAGCAGTTTCACGGGGTTGTCGGATCAGCCCCAGCATTTT.

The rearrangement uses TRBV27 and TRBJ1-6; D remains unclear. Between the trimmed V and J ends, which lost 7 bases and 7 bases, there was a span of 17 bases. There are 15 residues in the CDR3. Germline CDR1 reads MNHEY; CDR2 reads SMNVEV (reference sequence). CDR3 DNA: TGTGCCAGCAAAGTTTGGAACAGAAAAAATTCACCCCTCCACTTT. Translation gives CASKVWNRKNSPLHF.

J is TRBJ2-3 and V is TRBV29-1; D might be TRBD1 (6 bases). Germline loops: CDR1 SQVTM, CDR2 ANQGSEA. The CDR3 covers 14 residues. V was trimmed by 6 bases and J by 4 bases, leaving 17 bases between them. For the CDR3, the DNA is TGCAGCGTCGCCCGGGACAACTGGGCAGATACGCAGTATTTT. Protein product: CSVARDNWADTQYF.

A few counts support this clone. CDR3 residues: CASRRTDTDTQYF. The DNA of the CDR3 is TGTGCCAGCAGAAGGACTGACACAGATACGCAGTATTTT. The chain carries TRBV6-1 and TRBJ2-3; D possibly corresponds to TRBD2 (5 bases). Trimming took off 6 bases at V and 2 bases at J, with 9 bases between the two ends. Germline CDR1 is MNHNS and CDR2 is SASEGT. The CDR3 loop spans 13 amino acids.

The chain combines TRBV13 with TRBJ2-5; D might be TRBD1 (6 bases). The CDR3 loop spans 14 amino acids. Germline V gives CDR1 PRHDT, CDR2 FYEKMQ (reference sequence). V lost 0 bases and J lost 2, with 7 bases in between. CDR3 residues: CASSLGDRQETQYF. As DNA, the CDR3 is TGTGCCAGCAGCTTAGGCGACAGGCAAGAGACCCAGTACTTC.

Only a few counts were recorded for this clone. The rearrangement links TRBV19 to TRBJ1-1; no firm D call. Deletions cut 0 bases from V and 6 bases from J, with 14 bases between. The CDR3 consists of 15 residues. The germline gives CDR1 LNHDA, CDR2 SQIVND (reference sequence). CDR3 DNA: TGTGCCAGTAGTATAGAGGCCGGCCGGAGATCTGAAGCTTTCTTT. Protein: CASSIEAGRRSEAFF.

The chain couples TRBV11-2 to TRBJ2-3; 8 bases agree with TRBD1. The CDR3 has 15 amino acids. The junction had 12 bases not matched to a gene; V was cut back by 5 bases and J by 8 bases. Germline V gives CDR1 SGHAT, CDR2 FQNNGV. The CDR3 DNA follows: TGTGCCAGCAGCCCAACTCTCCAACAGGGGGGTACGCAGTATTTT. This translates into CASSPTLQQGGTQYF.

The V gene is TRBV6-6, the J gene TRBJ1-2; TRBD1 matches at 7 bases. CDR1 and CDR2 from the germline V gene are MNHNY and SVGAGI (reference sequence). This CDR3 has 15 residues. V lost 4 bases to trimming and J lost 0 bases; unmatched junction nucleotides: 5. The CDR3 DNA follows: TGTGCCAGCAGTTCCCAAGACAGGGCTAACTATGGCTACACCTTC. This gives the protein CASSSQDRANYGYTF.

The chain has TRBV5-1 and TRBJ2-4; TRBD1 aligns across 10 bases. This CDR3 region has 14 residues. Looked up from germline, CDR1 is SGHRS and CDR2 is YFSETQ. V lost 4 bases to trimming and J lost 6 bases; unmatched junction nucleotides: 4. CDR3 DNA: TGCGCCAGCAGCGCGGGACAGGGGTTAAACATTCAGTACTTC. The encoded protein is CASSAGQGLNIQYF.

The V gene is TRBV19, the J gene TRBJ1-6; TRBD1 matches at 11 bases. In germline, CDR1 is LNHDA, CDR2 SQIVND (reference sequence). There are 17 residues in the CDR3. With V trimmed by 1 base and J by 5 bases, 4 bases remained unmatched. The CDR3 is CASSIGTGGAHNSPLHF. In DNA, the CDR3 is TGTGCCAGTAGTATAGGGACAGGGGGCGCGCATAATTCACCCCTCCACTTT.

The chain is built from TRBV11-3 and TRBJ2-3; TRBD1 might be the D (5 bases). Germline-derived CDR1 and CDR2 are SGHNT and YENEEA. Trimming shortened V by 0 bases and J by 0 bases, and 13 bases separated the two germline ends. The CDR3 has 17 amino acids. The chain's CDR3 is CASSLESSTASTDTQYF. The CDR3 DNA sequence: TGTGCCAGCAGCTTAGAATCGTCGACAGCTAGCACAGATACGCAGTATTTT.

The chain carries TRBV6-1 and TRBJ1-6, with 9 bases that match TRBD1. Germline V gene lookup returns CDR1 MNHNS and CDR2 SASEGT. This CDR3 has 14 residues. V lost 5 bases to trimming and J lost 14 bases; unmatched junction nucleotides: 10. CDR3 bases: TGTGCCAGCAGTCCCCACAGGGGGCGGGCCTCCCTCCACTTT. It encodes CASSPHRGRASLHF.

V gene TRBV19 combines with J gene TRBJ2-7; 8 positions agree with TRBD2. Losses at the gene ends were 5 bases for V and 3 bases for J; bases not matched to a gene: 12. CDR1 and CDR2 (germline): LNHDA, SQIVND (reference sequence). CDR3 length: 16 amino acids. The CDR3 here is CASSPSVGSGSYEQYF. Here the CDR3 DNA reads TGTGCCAGTAGTCCCTCGGTGGGGAGCGGGAGCTACGAGCAGTACTTC. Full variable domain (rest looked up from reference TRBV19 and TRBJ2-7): DGGITQSPKYLFRKEGQNVTLSCEQNLNHDAMYWYRQDPGQGLRLIYYSQIVNDFQKGDIAEGYSVSREKKESFPLTVTSAQKNPTAFYLCASSPSVGSGSYEQYFGPGTRLTVT.

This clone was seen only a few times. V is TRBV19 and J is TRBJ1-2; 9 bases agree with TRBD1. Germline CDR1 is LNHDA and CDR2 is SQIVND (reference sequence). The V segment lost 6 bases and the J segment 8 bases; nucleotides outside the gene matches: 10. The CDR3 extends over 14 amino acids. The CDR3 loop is CASRKGDRADGYTF. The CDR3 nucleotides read TGTGCCAGTAGGAAGGGGGACAGGGCGGACGGCTACACCTTC. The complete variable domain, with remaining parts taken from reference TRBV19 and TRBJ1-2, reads DGGITQSPKYLFRKEGQNVTLSCEQNLNHDAMYWYRQDPGQGLRLIYYSQIVNDFQKGDIAEGYSVSREKKESFPLTVTSAQKNPTAFYLCASRKGDRADGYTFGSGTRLTVV.

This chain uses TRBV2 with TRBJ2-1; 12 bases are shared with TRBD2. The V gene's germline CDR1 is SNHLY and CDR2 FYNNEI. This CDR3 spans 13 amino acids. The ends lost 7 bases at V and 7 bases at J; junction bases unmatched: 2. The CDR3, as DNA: TGTGCCAGCAACCTAGCGGGAGGGAATGAGCAGTTCTTC. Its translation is CASNLAGGNEQFF.

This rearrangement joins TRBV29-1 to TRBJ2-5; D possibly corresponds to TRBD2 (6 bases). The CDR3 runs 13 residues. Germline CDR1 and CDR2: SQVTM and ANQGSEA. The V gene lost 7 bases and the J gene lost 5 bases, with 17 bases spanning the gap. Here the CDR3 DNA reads TGCAGCGCGTTCGACCCGGGGAGGGAGACCCAGTACTTC. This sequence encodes CSAFDPGRETQYF.

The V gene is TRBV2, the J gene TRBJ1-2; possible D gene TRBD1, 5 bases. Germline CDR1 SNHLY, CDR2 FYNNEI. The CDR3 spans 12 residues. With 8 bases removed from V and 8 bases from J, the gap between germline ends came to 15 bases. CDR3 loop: CASGGVSGGYTF. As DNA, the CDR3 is TGTGCCAGCGGAGGGGTTTCGGGAGGCTACACCTTC.

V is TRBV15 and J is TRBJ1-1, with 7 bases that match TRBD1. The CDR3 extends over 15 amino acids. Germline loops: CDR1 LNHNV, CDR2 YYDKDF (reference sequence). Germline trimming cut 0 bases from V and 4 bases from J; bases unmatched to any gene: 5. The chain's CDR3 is CATSRDRGLGTEAFF. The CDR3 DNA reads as TGTGCCACCAGCAGAGATAGGGGGCTCGGCACTGAAGCTTTCTTT. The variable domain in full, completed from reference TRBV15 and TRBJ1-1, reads DAMVIQNPRYQVTQFGKPVTLSCSQTLNHNVMYWYQQKSSQAPKLLFHYYDKDFNNEADTPDNFQSRRPNTSFCFLDIRSPGLGDTAMYLCATSRDRGLGTEAFFGQGTRLTVV.